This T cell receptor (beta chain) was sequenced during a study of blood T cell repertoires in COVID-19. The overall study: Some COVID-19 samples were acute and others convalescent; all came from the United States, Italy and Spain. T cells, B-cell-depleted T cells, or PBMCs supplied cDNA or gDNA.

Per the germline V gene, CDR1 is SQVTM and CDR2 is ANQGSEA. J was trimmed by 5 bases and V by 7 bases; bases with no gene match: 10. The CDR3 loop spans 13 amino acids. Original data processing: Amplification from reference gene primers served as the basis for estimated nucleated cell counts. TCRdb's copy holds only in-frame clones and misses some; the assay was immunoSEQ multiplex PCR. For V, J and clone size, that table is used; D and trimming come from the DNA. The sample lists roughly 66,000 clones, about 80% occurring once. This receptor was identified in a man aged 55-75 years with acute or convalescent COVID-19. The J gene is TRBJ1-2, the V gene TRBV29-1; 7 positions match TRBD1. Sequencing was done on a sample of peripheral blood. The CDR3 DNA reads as TGCAGCGCTCGGGGACAGACGTCTTATGGCTACACCTTC. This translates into CSARGQTSYGYTF.